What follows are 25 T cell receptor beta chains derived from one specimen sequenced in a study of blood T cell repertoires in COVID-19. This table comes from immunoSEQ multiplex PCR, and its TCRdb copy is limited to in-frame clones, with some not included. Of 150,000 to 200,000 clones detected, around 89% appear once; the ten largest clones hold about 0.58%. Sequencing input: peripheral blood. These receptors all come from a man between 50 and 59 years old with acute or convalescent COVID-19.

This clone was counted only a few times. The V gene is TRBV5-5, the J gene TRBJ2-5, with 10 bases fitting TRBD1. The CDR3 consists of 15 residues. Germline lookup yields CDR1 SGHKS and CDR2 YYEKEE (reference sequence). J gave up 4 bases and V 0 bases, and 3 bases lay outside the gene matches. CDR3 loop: CASSLAGQGGETQYF. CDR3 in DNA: TGTGCCAGCAGCTTGGCCGGACAGGGGGGAGAGACCCAGTACTTC.

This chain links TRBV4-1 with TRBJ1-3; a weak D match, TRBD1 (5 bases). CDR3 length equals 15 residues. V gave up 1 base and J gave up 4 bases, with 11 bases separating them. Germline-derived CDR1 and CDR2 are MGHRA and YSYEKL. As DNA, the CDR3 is TGCGCCAGCAGCCAAGTCCCGGGGGTAGGAAACACCATATATTTT. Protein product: CASSQVPGVGNTIYF.

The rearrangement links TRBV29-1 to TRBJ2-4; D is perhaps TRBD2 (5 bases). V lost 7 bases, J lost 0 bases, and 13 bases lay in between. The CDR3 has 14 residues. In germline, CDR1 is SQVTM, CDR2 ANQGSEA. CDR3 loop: CSDRTGLAKNIQYF. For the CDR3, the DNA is TGCAGCGACCGGACGGGATTAGCCAAAAACATTCAGTACTTC.

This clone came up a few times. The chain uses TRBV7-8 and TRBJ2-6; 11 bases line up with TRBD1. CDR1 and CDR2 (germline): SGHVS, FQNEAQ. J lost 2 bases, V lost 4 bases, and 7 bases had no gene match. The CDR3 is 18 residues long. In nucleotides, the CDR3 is TGTGCCAGCAGCTCCATCGGGACAGGGGGTACTGGGGCCAACGTCCTGACTTTC. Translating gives CASSSIGTGGTGANVLTF.

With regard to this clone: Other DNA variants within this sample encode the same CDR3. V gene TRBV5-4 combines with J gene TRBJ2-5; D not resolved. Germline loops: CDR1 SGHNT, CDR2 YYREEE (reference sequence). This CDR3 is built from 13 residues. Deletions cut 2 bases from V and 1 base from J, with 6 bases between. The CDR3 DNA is TGTGCCAGCAGCTTTAGTGGCCAAGAGACCCAGTACTTC. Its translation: CASSFSGQETQYF.

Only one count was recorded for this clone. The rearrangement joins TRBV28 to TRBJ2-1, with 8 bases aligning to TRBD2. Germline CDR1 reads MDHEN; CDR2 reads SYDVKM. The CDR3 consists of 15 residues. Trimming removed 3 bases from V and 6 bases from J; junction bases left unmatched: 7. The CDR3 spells CASSFGLAMRNEQFF. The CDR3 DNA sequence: TGTGCCAGCAGTTTTGGACTAGCAATGCGCAATGAGCAGTTCTTC.

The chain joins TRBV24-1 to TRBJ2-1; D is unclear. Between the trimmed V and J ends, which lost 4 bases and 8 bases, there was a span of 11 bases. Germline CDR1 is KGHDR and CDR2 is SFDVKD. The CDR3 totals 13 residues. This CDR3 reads CATSDQNQDEQFF. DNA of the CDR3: TGTGCCACCAGTGACCAGAACCAAGATGAGCAGTTCTTC.

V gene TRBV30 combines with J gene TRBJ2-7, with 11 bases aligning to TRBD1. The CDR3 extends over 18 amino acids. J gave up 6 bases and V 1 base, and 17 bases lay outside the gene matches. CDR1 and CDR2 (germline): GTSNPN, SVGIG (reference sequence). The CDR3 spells CAWSAKNRDRGISFEQYF. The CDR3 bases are TGTGCCTGGAGTGCCAAAAACCGGGACAGGGGGATAAGTTTCGAGCAGTACTTC.

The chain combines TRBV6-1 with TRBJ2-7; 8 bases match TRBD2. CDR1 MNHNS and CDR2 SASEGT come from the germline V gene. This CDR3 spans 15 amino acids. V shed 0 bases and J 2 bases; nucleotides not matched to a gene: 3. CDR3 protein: CASSEAGGVPYEQYF. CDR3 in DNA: TGTGCCAGCAGTGAAGCCGGGGGGGTCCCCTACGAGCAGTACTTC.

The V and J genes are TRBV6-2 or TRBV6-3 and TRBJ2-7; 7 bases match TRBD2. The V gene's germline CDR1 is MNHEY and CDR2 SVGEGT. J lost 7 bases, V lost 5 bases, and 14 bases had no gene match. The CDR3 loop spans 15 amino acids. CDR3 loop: CASSLGSSGLREQYF. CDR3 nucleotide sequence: TGTGCCAGCAGTCTGGGCTCTAGCGGACTACGAGAGCAGTACTTC.

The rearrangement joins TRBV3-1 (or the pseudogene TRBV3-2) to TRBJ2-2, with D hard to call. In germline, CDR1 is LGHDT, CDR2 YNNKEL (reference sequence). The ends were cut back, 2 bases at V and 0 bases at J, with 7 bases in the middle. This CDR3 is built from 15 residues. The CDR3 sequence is CASSQTSANTGELFF. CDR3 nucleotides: TGTGCCAGCAGCCAAACCTCAGCGAACACCGGGGAGCTGTTTTTT.

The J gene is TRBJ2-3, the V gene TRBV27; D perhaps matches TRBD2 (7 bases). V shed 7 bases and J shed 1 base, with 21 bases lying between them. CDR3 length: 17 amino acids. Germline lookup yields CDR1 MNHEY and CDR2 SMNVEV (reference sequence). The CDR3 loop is CASTNGVGGGRTDTQYF. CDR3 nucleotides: TGTGCCAGCACCAACGGAGTGGGGGGGGGCCGCACAGATACGCAGTATTTT.

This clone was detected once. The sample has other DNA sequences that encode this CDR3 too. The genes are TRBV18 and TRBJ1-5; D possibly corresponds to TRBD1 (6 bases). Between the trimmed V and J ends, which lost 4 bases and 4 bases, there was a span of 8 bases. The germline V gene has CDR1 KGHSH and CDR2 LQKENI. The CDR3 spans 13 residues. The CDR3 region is CASSQGENQPQHF. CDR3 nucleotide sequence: TGTGCCAGCTCACAGGGGGAAAATCAGCCCCAGCATTTT.

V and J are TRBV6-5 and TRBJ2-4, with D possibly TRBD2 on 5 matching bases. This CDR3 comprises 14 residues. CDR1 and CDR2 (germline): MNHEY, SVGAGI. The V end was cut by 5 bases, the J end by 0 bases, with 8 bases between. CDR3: CASSNGVAKNIQYF. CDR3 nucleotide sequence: TGTGCCAGCAGTAACGGGGTAGCCAAAAACATTCAGTACTTC.

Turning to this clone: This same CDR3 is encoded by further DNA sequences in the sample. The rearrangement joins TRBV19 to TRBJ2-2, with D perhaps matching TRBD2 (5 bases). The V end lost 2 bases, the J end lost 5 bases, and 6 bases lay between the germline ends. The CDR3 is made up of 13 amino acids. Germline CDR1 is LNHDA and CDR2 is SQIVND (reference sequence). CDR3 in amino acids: CASSIPGTGELFF. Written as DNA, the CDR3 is TGTGCCAGTAGTATACCGGGGACCGGGGAGCTGTTTTTT.

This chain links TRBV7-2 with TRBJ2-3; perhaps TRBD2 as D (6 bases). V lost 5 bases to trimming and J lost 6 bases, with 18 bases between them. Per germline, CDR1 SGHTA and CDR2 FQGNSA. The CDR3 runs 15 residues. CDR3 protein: CASSPPGLPGDTQYF. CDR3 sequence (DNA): TGTGCCAGCAGCCCGCCGGGACTTCCGGGGGATACGCAGTATTTT.

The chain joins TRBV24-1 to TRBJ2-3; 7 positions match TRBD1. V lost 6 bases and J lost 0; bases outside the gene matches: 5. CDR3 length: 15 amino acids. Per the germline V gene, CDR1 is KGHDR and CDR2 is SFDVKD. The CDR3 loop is CATSSQGYSTDTQYF. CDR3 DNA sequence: TGTGCCACCAGTTCACAGGGGTATAGCACAGATACGCAGTATTTT.

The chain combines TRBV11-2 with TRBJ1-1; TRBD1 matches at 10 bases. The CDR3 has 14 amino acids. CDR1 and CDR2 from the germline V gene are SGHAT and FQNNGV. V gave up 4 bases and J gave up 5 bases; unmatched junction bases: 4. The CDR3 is CASSSGTGATEAFF. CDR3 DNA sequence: TGTGCCAGCAGCTCGGGGACAGGGGCGACTGAAGCTTTCTTT.

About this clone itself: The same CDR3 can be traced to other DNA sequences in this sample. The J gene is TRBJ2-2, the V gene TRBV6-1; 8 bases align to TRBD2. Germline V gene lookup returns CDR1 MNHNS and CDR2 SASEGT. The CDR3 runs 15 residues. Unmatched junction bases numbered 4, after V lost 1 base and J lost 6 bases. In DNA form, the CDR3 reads TGTGCCAGCAGTGAAGGGGCGGGGGGTCCCGGGGAGCTGTTTTTT. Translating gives CASSEGAGGPGELFF.

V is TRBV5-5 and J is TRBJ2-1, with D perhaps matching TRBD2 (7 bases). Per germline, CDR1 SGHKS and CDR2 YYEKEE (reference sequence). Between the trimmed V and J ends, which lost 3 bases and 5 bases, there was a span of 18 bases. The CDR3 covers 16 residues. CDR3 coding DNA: TGTGCCAGCAGCTGGGCTGGGGGGGGCTCGAACAATGAGCAGTTCTTC. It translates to CASSWAGGGSNNEQFF.

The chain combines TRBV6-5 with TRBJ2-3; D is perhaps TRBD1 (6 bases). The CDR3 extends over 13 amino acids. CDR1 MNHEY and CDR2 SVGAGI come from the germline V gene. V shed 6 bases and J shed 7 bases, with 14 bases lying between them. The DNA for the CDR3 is TGTGCCAGCAGGGGCAGGGGTGTGAATACGCAGTATTTT. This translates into CASRGRGVNTQYF.

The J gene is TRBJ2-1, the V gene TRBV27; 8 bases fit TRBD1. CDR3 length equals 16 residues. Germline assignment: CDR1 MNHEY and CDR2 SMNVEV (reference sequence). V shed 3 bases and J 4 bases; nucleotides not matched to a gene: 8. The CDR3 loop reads CASSFSGQVTYNEQFF. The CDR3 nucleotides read TGTGCCAGCAGTTTCTCGGGACAGGTGACTTACAATGAGCAGTTCTTC.

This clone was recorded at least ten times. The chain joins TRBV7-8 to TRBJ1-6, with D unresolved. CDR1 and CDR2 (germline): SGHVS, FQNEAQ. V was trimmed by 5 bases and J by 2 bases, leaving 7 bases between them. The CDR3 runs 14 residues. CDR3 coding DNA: TGTGCCAGCAGCCCCGGGGCCTATAATTCACCCCTCCACTTT. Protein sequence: CASSPGAYNSPLHF.

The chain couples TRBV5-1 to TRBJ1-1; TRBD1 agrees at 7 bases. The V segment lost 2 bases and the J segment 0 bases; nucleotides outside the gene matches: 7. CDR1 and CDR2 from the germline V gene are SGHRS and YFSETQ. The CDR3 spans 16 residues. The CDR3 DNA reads TGCGCCAGCAGCTTAAGACAGGGCTTCATGAACACTGAAGCTTTCTTT. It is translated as CASSLRQGFMNTEAFF.

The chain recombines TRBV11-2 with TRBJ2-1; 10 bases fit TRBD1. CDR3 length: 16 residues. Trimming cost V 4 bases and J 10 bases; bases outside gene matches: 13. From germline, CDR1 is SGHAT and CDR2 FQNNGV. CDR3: CASSSGTGDRPVEQFF. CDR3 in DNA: TGTGCCAGCAGCTCCGGGACAGGGGACCGGCCAGTGGAGCAGTTCTTC. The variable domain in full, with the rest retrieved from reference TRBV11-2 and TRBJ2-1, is EAGVAQSPRYKIIEKRQSVAFWCNPISGHATLYWYQQILGQGPKLLIQFQNNGVVDDSQLPKDRFSAERLKGVDSTLKIQPAKLEDSAVYLCASSSGTGDRPVEQFFGPGTRLTVL.